A selection of T cell receptor beta chains follows, all from one sample in a study of T cell repertoires in cytomegalovirus infection. These receptors have no known antigen. MiXCR, applied by TCRdb to the reads, yields one record per CDR3 protein. The table has 650,000 to 900,000 distinct CDR3 sequences, about 30% seen once; the top ten hold 12%. This specimen consisted of cultured CD8+ T cells from PBMCs, obtained from culture after CMV antigen stimulation. All receptors derive from a human donor in good health (CMV status not recorded). Some clones in this sample may be carry-over from other donors' samples. CDR3s include the opening cysteine and the closing phenylalanine or tryptophan. D genes are given only for firm matches.

J gene | V gene | D gene | CDR3 protein
TRBJ1-1 | TRBV7-6 | TRBD1 | CASSAQTGTEAFF
TRBJ1-2 | TRBV6-1 | - | CASSGSQLVDF
TRBJ1-3 | TRBV20-1 | - | CSAPHGRGTGNTIYF
TRBJ1-6 | TRBV27 | - | CASSLGWTLHF
TRBJ1-2 | TRBV25-1 | - | CASSEWGRPYTF
TRBJ1-1 | TRBV7-3 | - | CASIEGGVTEAFF
TRBJ2-7 | TRBV7-9 | - | CASSDVGAYEQYF
TRBJ2-5 | TRBV20-1 | - | CSARDQGGTQETQYF
TRBJ2-1 | TRBV6-6 | TRBD2 | CASSYIAGRDNEQFF
TRBJ2-1 | TRBV27 | TRBD2 | CASSTPWGGSNNEQFF
TRBJ1-2 | TRBV5-6 | - | CASRGGDNDYSYGYTF
TRBJ1-1 | TRBV5-1 | - | CASSRSGSYTEAFF
TRBJ1-1 | TRBV6-5 | - | CASSYALTGAEAFF
TRBJ2-5 | TRBV7-9 | - | CASSEKGRAGSSQETQYF
TRBJ2-2 | TRBV7-3 | - | CASRRRGKGSVDGELFF
TRBJ1-1 | TRBV5-1 | - | CASSFRDMNTEAFF
TRBJ2-5 | TRBV7-9 | TRBD1 | CASSLPWDSQETQYF
TRBJ2-7 | TRBV6-5 | - | CASSYSSVSDEQYF
TRBJ2-1 | TRBV6-5 | TRBD2 | CASSPSGGDLSSYNEQFF
TRBJ2-5 | TRBV20-1 | TRBD2 | CSANSVRTSGGFQETQYF
TRBJ2-3 | TRBV15 | TRBD2 | CATSRPLSGGERTDTQYF
TRBJ1-1 | TRBV7-6 | - | CASSLIRVDTEAFF
TRBJ1-5 | TRBV6-6 | - | CASSAWGSGDQPQHF
TRBJ2-4 | TRBV7-8 | - | CASSVWGMCENIQYF
TRBJ2-3 | TRBV6-6 | - | CASSYSGGNTDTQYF
TRBJ2-1 | TRBV7-9 | TRBD2 | CASRTGGAYNEQFF
TRBJ1-1 | TRBV12-3/TRBV12-4 | - | CASSFNPVNTEAFF
TRBJ1-4 | TRBV27 | - | CASSLSTNEKLFF
TRBJ2-2 | TRBV6-1 | - | CASLAGALTGELFF
TRBJ2-7 | TRBV6-1 | - | CASSPAPYEQYF
TRBJ2-4 | TRBV15 | TRBD1 | CATSRDRDRGQFGSKNIQYF
TRBJ2-5 | TRBV12-3/TRBV12-4 | - | CASSPFDRWETQYF
TRBJ2-2 | TRBV7-6 | - | CASSSTQGWTGELFF
TRBJ1-1 | TRBV7-9 | - | CASSLSINTEAFF
TRBJ1-5 | TRBV7-2 | - | CASSRQSNQPQHF
TRBJ2-1 | TRBV7-9 | TRBD2 | CAGQLAGGNEQFF
TRBJ1-1 | TRBV6-2/TRBV6-3 | - | CANSGPNTEAFF
TRBJ2-5 | TRBV18 | - | CASSYFGAEKTQYF
TRBJ2-1 | TRBV10-2 | TRBD2 | CASSESERGGLYNEQFF
TRBJ1-4 | TRBV5-8 | - | CASSLGHRVANEKLFF
TRBJ1-1 | TRBV2 | - | CASSGPGEGDEAFF
TRBJ2-2 | TRBV6-5 | - | CASSYELGGTGELFF
TRBJ2-7 | TRBV20-1 | - | CSARTPGRSSYEQYF
TRBJ2-5 | TRBV6-5 | TRBD2 | CASSYSPSGGGETQYF
TRBJ2-4 | TRBV18 | - | CASSPTEGLAKNIQYF
TRBJ2-7 | TRBV19 | - | CASSMTGPINEQYF
TRBJ2-5 | TRBV7-9 | TRBD2 | CASSYPSNPLAGGQDQETQYF
TRBJ1-1 | TRBV19 | - | CASSIAPGSNTEAFF
TRBJ2-2 | TRBV7-9 | - | CATLLTTGELFF
TRBJ1-1 | TRBV10-3 | TRBD1 | CAISELQGVRTEAFF
TRBJ2-2 | TRBV27 | TRBD1 | CASSLHGQGLTGELFF